One and the same sample provided the 13 T cell receptor beta chains below, sequenced in a study of blood T cell repertoires in COVID-19. Only in-frame clones appear in the TCRdb table, and some are missing; sequencing was by immunoSEQ multiplex PCR. Among over 200,000 clones listed, over 75% were seen once. Sequenced sample: peripheral blood. The source is a woman aged 40 to 55 with acute or convalescent COVID-19.

The chain joins TRBV5-4 to TRBJ1-1; 8 bases match TRBD1. J was trimmed by 3 bases and V by 3 bases; bases with no gene match: 7. This CDR3 spans 15 amino acids. Germline CDR1 is SGHNT and CDR2 is YYREEE (reference sequence). The CDR3 sequence: CASSYRDRTHTEAFF. The CDR3 nucleotides are TGTGCCAGCAGCTACCGGGACAGGACACACACTGAAGCTTTCTTT.

The rearrangement uses TRBV2 and TRBJ1-1, with TRBD1 matching over 7 bases. Germline CDR1 SNHLY, CDR2 FYNNEI. CDR3 length equals 13 residues. Trimming removed 5 bases from V and 5 bases from J; junction bases left unmatched: 5. The CDR3 here is CASSTTGNTEAFF. CDR3 sequence (DNA): TGTGCCAGCAGTACGACAGGGAATACTGAAGCTTTCTTT.

This chain joins TRBV21-1 and TRBJ2-4; the table's TRBD1 call for D was not verified on the DNA. TRBV21-1 is noted as a pseudogene. The CDR3 has 15 amino acids. Here the CDR3 reads CASSKVARDENIQYF. In DNA form, the CDR3 reads TGTGCCAGCAGCAAAGTCGCCAGGGATGAAAACATTCAGTACTTC.

This chain uses TRBV10-3 with TRBJ2-1; 9 bases agree with TRBD2. V dropped 5 bases and J dropped 10; count of bases not matched to a gene: 9. The CDR3 consists of 14 residues. Germline CDR1 is ENHRY and CDR2 is SYGVKD. As DNA, the CDR3 is TGTGCCATCAGTTCGGCGGGGGGGCCGGGAGAGCAGTTCTTC. As protein: CAISSAGGPGEQFF.

The CDR3 spells CASSISRGTSRREQFF. CDR3 in DNA: TGTGCCAGTAGTATCTCTCGCGGGACCAGTCGGCGTGAGCAGTTCTTC. The rearrangement joins TRBV19 to TRBJ2-1, with a possible D match to TRBD2 (6 bases). This CDR3 is built from 16 residues. In germline, CDR1 is LNHDA, CDR2 SQIVND (reference sequence). Trimming left V 3 bases short and J 9 bases short, with 21 bases between.

The chain has TRBV6-1 and TRBJ2-1; perhaps TRBD1 as D (6 bases). The CDR3 length is 14 residues. V was pared by 1 base and J by 8 bases, with 12 bases between. The germline V gene encodes CDR1 MNHNS and CDR2 SASEGT. The CDR3 region has the DNA TGTGCCAGCAGTGAAGAGGGGGTTTGGGATGAGCAGTTCTTC. Protein sequence: CASSEEGVWDEQFF.

The CDR3 coding sequence is TGTGCCAGCAGCTCGACTAGCGGGGGGGGAAATGAGCAGTTCTTC. This sequence encodes CASSSTSGGGNEQFF. The chain carries TRBV6-4 and TRBJ2-1; 14 bases align to TRBD2. V dropped 6 bases and J dropped 7; count of bases not matched to a gene: 5. The germline V gene encodes CDR1 MRHNA and CDR2 SNTAGT. The CDR3 has 15 residues.

The count of this clone is one. J is TRBJ1-2 and V is TRBV5-4, with 7 nucleotides matching TRBD1. The CDR3 contains 16 residues. Germline loops: CDR1 SGHNT, CDR2 YYREEE (reference sequence). Unmatched junction bases numbered 12, after V lost 4 bases and J lost 3 bases. As DNA, the CDR3 is TGTGCCAGCAGCAGCGATCTGGGACAGACCGACTATGGCTACACCTTC. It yields the protein CASSSDLGQTDYGYTF. Full variable domain (outside the CDR3, taken from reference TRBV5-4 and TRBJ1-2): ETGVTQSPTHLIKTRGQQVTLRCSSQSGHNTVSWYQQALGQGPQFIFQYYREEENGRGNFPPRFSGLQFPNYSSELNVNALELDDSALYLCASSSDLGQTDYGYTFGSGTRLTVV.

This clone was observed once. The chain recombines TRBV6-5 with TRBJ1-2, with a weak D call TRBD1 (5 bases). CDR3 length: 15 residues. V dropped 1 base and J dropped 4 bases, with 13 bases sitting between them. CDR1 is MNHEY, CDR2 SVGAGI, per germline. The CDR3 DNA sequence: TGTGCCAGCAGTTACTTTCGGGGGGGGAGCTATGGCTACACCTTC. Translation gives CASSYFRGGSYGYTF.

The chain links TRBV5-1 to TRBJ2-7; 7 nucleotides line up with TRBD2. The germline gives CDR1 SGHRS, CDR2 YFSETQ. V trimming: 4 bases; J trimming: 0 bases; junction bases outside the gene matches: 7. This CDR3 has 15 amino acids. CDR3 sequence (DNA): TGCGCCAGCAGCCCGGTGGGAGGGAGCTCCTACGAGCAGTACGTC. As protein: CASSPVGGSSYEQYV.

This chain connects TRBV12-5 to TRBJ1-5; maybe TRBD1 (5 bases). CDR3 length: 14 residues. The V end was cut by 1 base, the J end by 3 bases, with 7 bases between. CDR1 LGHNT and CDR2 FRNRAP come from the germline V gene. This CDR3 reads CASGLAGHNQPQHF. The CDR3 region has the DNA TGTGCTAGTGGTTTGGCAGGGCACAATCAGCCCCAGCATTTT.

The J gene is TRBJ1-1, the V gene TRBV4-1, with 10 bases matching TRBD1. V was clipped by 3 bases and J by 3 bases; unmatched bases: 13. The CDR3 consists of 18 residues. From germline, CDR1 is MGHRA and CDR2 YSYEKL. DNA of the CDR3: TGCGCCAGCAGCCACTCGCCCCCGGGACAGGGGTTAGACACTGAAGCTTTCTTT. Translation gives CASSHSPPGQGLDTEAFF.

The rearrangement links TRBV7-8 to TRBJ2-3; D uncertain. With 8 bases removed from V and 2 bases from J, the gap between germline ends came to 11 bases. CDR3 length equals 13 residues. Per the germline V gene, CDR1 is SGHVS and CDR2 is FQNEAQ. The CDR3 protein is CASRLTYTDTQYF. The CDR3 DNA is TGTGCCAGCCGACTCACCTACACAGATACGCAGTATTTT.